This TCR beta chain was profiled in a study of CD8 T cells in Susac syndrome. The CDR3 covers 14 residues. The germline CDR1 and CDR2 sequences are MDHEN and SYDVKM. The V end was cut by 2 bases, the J end by 4 bases, with 12 bases between. Both CD4+ and CD8+ T cells were negatively isolated, and TEMRA cells underwent FACS enrichment. The authors reverse transcribed roughly 0.5 to 1 ug RNA with random hexamers. Amplification of TCR beta CDR3 by immunoSEQ multiplex PCR spanned 54 Vbeta and 13 Jbeta. MiXCR, applied by TCRdb to the immunoSEQ multiplex PCR reads, yields one record per CDR3 protein. This sample carries some 130,000 distinct CDR3 sequences, roughly 95% of them seen once, and the ten largest clones take around 0.12%.

This chain links TRBV28 with TRBJ2-7; a weak D match, TRBD2 (5 bases). The sequence was obtained from a human donor in good health. Sequenced: CD4+ T cells from PBMCs. The CDR3 spells CASSLAERTYEQYF. The CDR3 nucleotides are TGTGCCAGCAGTTTAGCGGAGCGGACTTACGAGCAGTACTTC.